This T cell receptor beta chain came from a study of blood T cell repertoires in COVID-19. Study in general: Whether acute or convalescent, the COVID-19 samples came from the United States, Italy and Spain. Sample material is recorded as cDNA or gDNA derived from T cells, B-cell-depleted T cells, or PBMCs.

This clone has only one observation. From germline, CDR1 is SNHLY and CDR2 FYNNEI. Trimming left V 4 bases short and J 0 bases short, with 13 bases between. This CDR3 region has 16 residues. Original methodology: It was from reference gene primer amplification that nucleated cell counts were estimated. The repertoire was sequenced with immunoSEQ multiplex PCR; TCRdb's copy has only in-frame clones and lacks some. That table is the source of V, J and clone size, and D and trimming were worked out from the DNA. The table shows about 44,000 clones, with 80% to 90% occurring only once. The chain is built from TRBV2 and TRBJ1-5; D call uncertain. Sequencing used peripheral blood. The clonotype originates from a man between 70 and 80 years old with active COVID-19. CDR3 sequence: CASSGWAADSNQPQHF. The CDR3 coding sequence is TGTGCCAGCAGTGGATGGGCAGCGGATAGCAATCAGCCCCAGCATTTT.